The entry below describes one T cell receptor (beta chain). Its antigen is not known. The CDR3 spans 15 residues. The germline V gene encodes CDR1 ENHRY and CDR2 SYGVKD. V trimming: 5 bases; J trimming: 1 base; junction bases outside the gene matches: 5. TCRdb keeps only in-frame clones here, not all; method: immunoSEQ multiplex PCR. In the table there are some 140,000 clones, around 90% of which are singletons. The sample is drawn from a study of graft-versus-host responses after intestinal transplantation. At the level of the study: All recipients were transplanted with multivisceral, liver-intestinal, or isolated intestinal grafts. After anti-thymocyte globulin induction, recipients took tacrolimus and steroids for around three years. Overall study results and limits: GvH clones were identified in recipient marrow, with some first appearing in ileum or blood. Graft-donor T cell macrochimerism coincided with high graft-versus-host to host-versus-graft clonal ratios in allografts.

The sequence came from a human donor who received an intestinal transplant. The V and J genes are TRBV10-3 and TRBJ1-1; 9 bases are shared with TRBD1. Sequencing used unstimulated CD4+ T cells sorted from spleen or lymph node cells, obtained before intestinal transplant. The CDR3 protein is CAISSTGGPNTEAFF. The CDR3, as DNA: TGTGCCATCAGTTCTACAGGGGGCCCGAACACTGAAGCTTTCTTT.